These 8 T cell receptor beta chains were sequenced from one sample in a study of T cell responses to AZD1222 COVID-19 vaccine. Libraries were prepared by immunoSEQ multiplex PCR; TCRdb keeps only in-frame clonotypes and omits some of them. The sample carries 75,000 to 100,000 clones, 90% to 95% recorded once. The sequencing used peripheral blood, collected on day 0 of AZD1222 vaccination. These receptors all come from an adult in good health.

This clone was seen once. This chain joins TRBV30 and TRBJ1-2; D gene ambiguous. Germline CDR1 GTSNPN, CDR2 SVGIG (reference sequence). Trimming took 5 bases from V and 2 from J, leaving 12 bases between them. CDR3 size: 13 residues. The CDR3 sequence: CAWDKKLNYGYTF. The CDR3 region has the DNA TGTGCCTGGGACAAGAAGTTAAACTATGGCTACACCTTC. The complete variable domain, with remaining parts taken from reference TRBV30 and TRBJ1-2, reads SQTIHQWPATLVQPVGSPLSLECTVEGTSNPNLYWYRQAAGRGLQLLFYSVGIGQISSEVPQNLSASRPQDRQFILSSKKLLLSDSGFYLCAWDKKLNYGYTFGSGTRLTVV.

The rearrangement joins TRBV7-9 to TRBJ2-1; 9 bases map to TRBD1. Germline V gene sequence: CDR1 SEHNR, CDR2 FQNEAQ (reference sequence). J was trimmed by 8 bases and V by 5 bases; bases with no gene match: 7. This CDR3 is built from 14 residues. CDR3 residues: CASSTGTGFYEQFF. Written as DNA, the CDR3 is TGTGCCAGCAGCACTGGGACAGGGTTTTATGAGCAGTTCTTC.

The gene calls are TRBV15 and TRBJ1-5, with D maybe TRBD1 (5 bases). The V and J ends lost 8 bases and 3 bases respectively, with 11 bases between them. The CDR3 consists of 13 residues. Germline CDR1 and CDR2: LNHNV and YYDKDF (reference sequence). CDR3 nucleotides: TGTGCCACCCGTGACAGTTCCAATCAGCCCCAGCATTTT. Translating gives CATRDSSNQPQHF. The whole variable domain, remainder taken from reference TRBV15 and TRBJ1-5, is DAMVIQNPRYQVTQFGKPVTLSCSQTLNHNVMYWYQQKSSQAPKLLFHYYDKDFNNEADTPDNFQSRRPNTSFCFLDIRSPGLGDTAMYLCATRDSSNQPQHFGDGTRLSIL.

This chain connects TRBV15 to TRBJ1-2; D unresolved. CDR3 length equals 14 residues. Trimming took off 0 bases at V and 4 bases at J, with 9 bases between the two ends. Germline-derived CDR1 and CDR2 are LNHNV and YYDKDF (reference sequence). The CDR3 nucleotides read TGTGCCACCAGCAGAGATCTGAATACCTATGGCTACACCTTC. As protein: CATSRDLNTYGYTF.

Only one count was recorded for this clone. This sequence joins TRBV5-8 and TRBJ2-1; D remains unclear. With 2 bases removed from V and 8 bases from J, the gap between germline ends came to 2 bases. This CDR3 is 10 amino acids long. Per germline, CDR1 SGHTS and CDR2 YDEGEE. The CDR3 reads CASSLDEQFF. In DNA, the CDR3 is TGTGCCAGCAGCTTAGATGAGCAGTTCTTC.

This chain connects TRBV7-9 to TRBJ2-7, with 10 bases lining up with TRBD1. With 5 bases clipped from V and 3 bases from J, the junction kept 13 bases outside the gene matches. The CDR3 covers 17 residues. Germline V CDR1 and CDR2: SEHNR, FQNEAQ (reference sequence). CDR3 protein: CASSQIKGQGYDYEQYF. In DNA, the CDR3 is TGTGCCAGCAGCCAAATCAAGGGACAGGGGTATGACTACGAGCAGTACTTC.

With respect to this clone: Germline is not matched at one junction end, which may reflect a read error. This sequence joins TRBV18 and TRBJ2-5, with 11 bases matching TRBD2. Germline lookup yields CDR1 KGHSH and CDR2 LQKENI. This CDR3 is 15 amino acids long. The CDR3 DNA follows: TGTGCCAGCTCCCCACTAGCGGGAGATCTAGAGACCCAGTACTTC. The encoded protein is CASSPLAGDLETQYF.

V gene TRBV11-3 combines with J gene TRBJ2-1; a weak D match, TRBD2 (5 bases). V lost 0 bases, J lost 2 bases, and 5 bases lay in between. The CDR3 covers 14 residues. Germline CDR1 and CDR2: SGHNT and YENEEA. The DNA of the CDR3 is TGTGCCAGCAGCTTAGATAGCGCCTACAATGAGCAGTTCTTC. Translated, it gives CASSLDSAYNEQFF.